Listed below are T cell receptor beta chains from one sample, sequenced in a study of shared clonotypes between healthy human individuals. Method: immunoSEQ multiplex PCR; TCRdb's copy keeps in-frame clones and lacks some. The data hold under 200,000 clones, with 85% to 95% observed a single time. Specimen: naive CD4+ T cells sorted from blood. The receptor set was obtained from a woman in her thirties in good health. CDR3s include the opening cysteine and the closing phenylalanine or tryptophan. D genes are given only for firm matches. A clone size is listed for some rows: how often the clone was seen (once, few, many), or a class if it is expanded.

d_call j_call v_call clone_size cdr3_aa cdr3_nt
NA TRBJ2-3 TRBV9 NA CASSVVASDTQYF TGTGCCAGCAGCGTAGTGGCTTCAGATACGCAGTATTTT
NA TRBJ1-2 TRBV4-1 NA CASWGNGYGYTF TGCGCCAGCTGGGGGAATGGCTATGGCTACACCTTC
NA TRBJ2-7 TRBV27 NA CASSLTGTPYEQYF TGTGCCAGCAGTTTAACCGGGACCCCCTACGAGCAGTACTTC
NA TRBJ2-1 TRBV7-8 NA CASSDPQDEQFF TGTGCCAGCAGCGACCCCCAAGATGAGCAGTTCTTC
NA TRBJ1-5 TRBV6-1 NA CASRPSPNQPQHF TGTGCCAGCCGACCGAGCCCCAATCAGCCCCAGCATTTT
NA TRBJ2-2 TRBV14 NA CASSRGHPGTGELFF TGTGCCAGCAGCCGGGGACACCCCGGGACCGGGGAGCTGTTTTTT
NA TRBJ2-7 TRBV28 once CASSHGAYEQYF TGTGCCAGCAGCCACGGAGCCTACGAGCAGTACTTC
NA TRBJ2-7 TRBV28 NA CASVGRVSEQYF TGTGCCAGCGTTGGCAGGGTCAGCGAGCAGTACTTC
TRBD2 TRBJ2-1 TRBV7-3 NA CASSTRGLAEINEQFF TGTGCCAGCAGCACCCGGGGACTAGCGGAAATCAATGAGCAGTTCTTC
NA TRBJ2-7 TRBV5-4 NA CASSLFPGSITYEQYF TGTGCCAGCAGCTTGTTTCCAGGGTCCATTACCTACGAGCAGTACTTC
TRBD1 TRBJ1-1 TRBV11-2 NA CASHGHRGLSWNTEAFF TGTGCCAGCCACGGCCACAGGGGGCTCTCCTGGAACACTGAAGCTTTCTTT
TRBD1 TRBJ1-1 TRBV4-2 NA CASSQVLQGNEAFF TGTGCCAGCAGCCAAGTACTACAGGGGAATGAAGCTTTCTTT
NA TRBJ2-7 TRBV5-1 NA CASSPREVACSYEQYF TGCGCCAGCAGCCCCAGGGAGGTGGCGTGCTCCTACGAGCAGTACTTC
NA TRBJ2-7 TRBV28 NA CASSGGTGVPYEQYF TGTGCCAGCAGTGGGGGGACGGGAGTACCCTACGAGCAGTACTTC
NA TRBJ2-3 TRBV28 NA CASKSGLVTDTQYF TGTGCCAGCAAATCTGGACTCGTCACAGATACGCAGTATTTT
NA TRBJ1-2 TRBV10-3 NA CAISTPSNYAGYTF TGTGCCATAAGTACCCCCTCCAACTATGCGGGCTACACCTTC
NA TRBJ2-7 TRBV14 NA CASSQVYEQYF TGTGCCAGCAGCCAAGTCTACGAGCAGTACTTC
TRBD1 TRBJ2-1 TRBV28 NA CATGGTGIHNEQFF TGTGCCACCGGCGGGACAGGGATACACAATGAGCAGTTCTTC
NA TRBJ1-1 TRBV4-2 NA CASSPNLGGGTEAFF TGTGCCAGCAGCCCAAACCTGGGGGGTGGAACTGAAGCTTTCTTT
NA TRBJ1-1 TRBV10-1 once CASSGNSWEAFF TGCGCCAGCAGTGGTAACAGCTGGGAAGCTTTCTTT
NA TRBJ1-3 TRBV7-8 NA CASSSGAGAPGNTIYF TGTGCCAGCAGCTCTGGGGCGGGGGCCCCTGGAAACACCATATATTTT
TRBD1 TRBJ2-7 TRBV6-6 NA CASSRGQGLYEQYF TGTGCCAGCAGTAGAGGACAGGGTCTCTACGAGCAGTACTTC
NA TRBJ2-6 TRBV10-3 NA CAISESAAGAGANVLTF TGTGCCATCAGTGAGTCGGCCGCAGGGGCTGGGGCCAACGTCCTGACTTTC
TRBD2 TRBJ2-7 TRBV4-1 NA CASSQVRIGLAGVEQYF TGCGCCAGCAGCCAAGTTCGGATCGGGCTAGCGGGAGTTGAGCAGTACTTC
NA TRBJ2-5 TRBV19 once CASSPLGELGETQYF TGTGCCAGTAGTCCACTGGGGGAGTTAGGGGAGACCCAGTACTTC
NA TRBJ1-5 TRBV11-2 few CASSLGAASANQPQHF TGTGCCAGCAGCTTAGGAGCAGCGTCGGCCAATCAGCCCCAGCATTTT
NA TRBJ2-2 TRBV7-3 NA CASSWLTGELFF TGTGCCAGCAGCTGGCTGACCGGGGAGCTGTTTTTT
NA TRBJ1-1 TRBV6-5 once CASSYDQEATEAFF TGTGCCAGCAGTTACGACCAAGAGGCCACTGAAGCTTTCTTT
TRBD1 TRBJ2-7 TRBV11-3 NA CASSRTGDSYEQYF TGTGCCAGCAGCCGGACAGGGGACTCCTACGAGCAGTACTTC
NA TRBJ2-7 TRBV5-6 NA CASSLSGAEQYF TGTGCCAGCAGCTTGTCGGGGGCCGAGCAGTACTTC
NA TRBJ2-2 TRBV5-4 NA CASSLGLSSGELFF TGTGCCAGCAGCTTGGGACTATCCTCGGGGGAGCTGTTTTTT
TRBD2 TRBJ2-1 TRBV30 NA CAWKLAGEGQFF TGTGCCTGGAAGCTAGCGGGAGAAGGGCAGTTCTTC
NA TRBJ1-5 TRBV2 NA CASSVTTQPQHF TGTGCCAGCAGTGTAACAACTCAGCCCCAGCATTTT
TRBD1 TRBJ2-7 TRBV5-1 NA CASSYDPTGSLDEQYF TGCGCCAGCAGCTACGACCCGACAGGGTCTTTAGACGAGCAGTACTTC
TRBD2 TRBJ2-7 TRBV19 NA CASSIPSWESGSSYEQYF TGTGCCAGTAGTATACCCTCATGGGAAAGCGGGAGCTCCTACGAGCAGTACTTC
TRBD1 TRBJ1-1 TRBV13 NA CASSTGTGDLNTEAFF TGTGCCAGCAGCACCGGGACAGGGGACTTGAACACTGAAGCTTTCTTT
NA TRBJ2-7 TRBV28 NA CASSPPGTSYEQYF TGTGCCAGCAGTCCCCCCGGGACGTCCTACGAGCAGTACTTC
TRBD2 TRBJ2-7 TRBV27 NA CASRSRREDSYEQYF TGTGCCAGCAGGAGCCGGCGGGAGGACTCCTACGAGCAGTACTTC
NA TRBJ1-4 TRBV28 NA CASRGLTNEKLFF TGTGCCAGCAGGGGCCTAACTAATGAAAAACTGTTTTTT
TRBD1 TRBJ1-1 TRBV2 NA CASPRGQYKAEAFF TGTGCCAGCCCCCGGGGACAGTATAAGGCTGAAGCTTTCTTT
TRBD2 TRBJ2-7 TRBV28 NA CASSVLAGGPSEQYF TGTGCCAGCAGTGTCCTAGCGGGAGGGCCTTCCGAGCAGTACTTC
TRBD1 TRBJ2-6 TRBV18 NA CASSLRTGGVGANVLTF TGTGCCAGCTCACTACGTACAGGGGGCGTCGGGGCCAACGTCCTGACTTTC
TRBD2 TRBJ2-1 TRBV15 NA CATSRGLASYNEQFF TGTGCCACCAGCAGAGGACTAGCGAGCTACAATGAGCAGTTCTTC
NA TRBJ2-7 TRBV30 few CAWTPGPNYEQYF TGTGCCTGGACCCCGGGACCTAACTACGAGCAGTACTTC
TRBD1 TRBJ2-1 TRBV19 once CASSSYLGQGNEQFF TGTGCCAGTAGTAGCTACCTGGGACAGGGCAATGAGCAGTTCTTC
NA TRBJ2-7 TRBV11-2 NA CASSAAARSEQYF TGTGCCAGCAGCGCCGCTGCTAGAAGCGAGCAGTACTTC
TRBD2 TRBJ2-2 TRBV7-9 NA CASSSTAGGNTGELFF TGTGCCAGCAGCTCCACAGCGGGAGGTAACACCGGGGAGCTGTTTTTT
NA TRBJ2-7 TRBV28 NA CASNDRNPDEQYF TGTGCCAGCAACGACCGTAACCCTGACGAGCAGTACTTC
TRBD1 TRBJ1-5 TRBV5-1 NA CASSPGTGGNQPQHF TGCGCCAGCAGTCCCGGGACAGGGGGAAATCAGCCCCAGCATTTT
NA TRBJ2-5 TRBV6-4 NA CASSVLGGETQYF TGTGCCAGCAGTGTACTAGGGGGAGAGACCCAGTACTTC
NA TRBJ2-3 TRBV2 NA CASSFARSDTQYF TGTGCCAGCAGTTTTGCTAGATCCGATACGCAGTATTTT
NA TRBJ1-1 TRBV18 NA CASSPRFLDTEAFF TGTGCCAGCTCACCACGATTTCTGGACACTGAAGCTTTCTTT
TRBD2 TRBJ2-7 TRBV28 NA CASSGPPGLATDRSYEQYF TGTGCCAGCAGCGGCCCCCCGGGACTAGCGACAGATCGCTCCTACGAGCAGTACTTC
NA TRBJ2-7 TRBV18 NA CASSPPSSGYSSYEQYF TGTGCCAGCTCACCACCGTCCAGCGGGTACAGCTCCTACGAGCAGTACTTC
NA TRBJ2-7 TRBV29-1 NA CSVSRTTDAYEQYF TGCAGCGTCTCTCGGACAACCGACGCCTACGAGCAGTACTTC